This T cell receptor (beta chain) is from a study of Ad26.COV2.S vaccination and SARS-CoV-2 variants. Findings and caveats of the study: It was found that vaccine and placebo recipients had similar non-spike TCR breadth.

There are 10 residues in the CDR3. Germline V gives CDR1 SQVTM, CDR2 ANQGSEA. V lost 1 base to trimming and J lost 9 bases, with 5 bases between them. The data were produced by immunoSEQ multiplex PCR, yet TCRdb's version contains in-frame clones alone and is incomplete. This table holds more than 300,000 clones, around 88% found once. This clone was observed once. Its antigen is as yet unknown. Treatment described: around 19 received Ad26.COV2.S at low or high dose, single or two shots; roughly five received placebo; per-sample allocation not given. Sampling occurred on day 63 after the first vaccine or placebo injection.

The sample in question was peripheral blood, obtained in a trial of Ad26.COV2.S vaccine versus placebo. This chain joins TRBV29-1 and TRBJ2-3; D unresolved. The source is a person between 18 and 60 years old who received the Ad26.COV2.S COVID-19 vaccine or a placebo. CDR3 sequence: CSVEVGTQYF. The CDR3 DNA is TGCAGCGTTGAAGTGGGGACGCAGTATTTT.